What follows are 19 T cell receptor beta chains derived from one specimen sequenced in a study of T cell responses to AZD1222 COVID-19 vaccine. Libraries were prepared by immunoSEQ multiplex PCR; TCRdb keeps only in-frame clonotypes and omits some of them. The sample includes about 67,000 clones, 80% to 90% of them seen just once. This sample comprised peripheral blood, obtained on day 0 of AZD1222 vaccination. The receptors shown here come from an adult in good health.

The genes are TRBV10-3 and TRBJ2-5; no firm D call. Looked up from germline, CDR1 is ENHRY and CDR2 is SYGVKD. The CDR3 is 11 residues long. The V end was cut by 2 bases, the J end by 4 bases, with 2 bases between. In nucleotides, the CDR3 is TGTGCCATCAGTGAGAGAGAGACCCAGTACTTC. Translation gives CAISERETQYF.

This chain uses TRBV7-2 with TRBJ2-7; 9 bases match TRBD1. CDR1 is SGHTA, CDR2 FQGNSA, per germline. The CDR3 has 19 residues. Trimming removed 5 bases from V and 0 bases from J; junction bases left unmatched: 17. The CDR3 region is CASSDTGTGLIWGSYEQYF. CDR3 sequence (DNA): TGTGCCAGCAGCGATACCGGGACAGGGCTAATTTGGGGCTCCTACGAGCAGTACTTC.

The chain links TRBV30 to TRBJ2-7, with unresolved D. Germline V lookup: CDR1 GTSNPN, CDR2 SVGIG (reference sequence). The V end was cut by 0 bases, the J end by 0 bases, with 15 bases between. This CDR3 region has 16 residues. In nucleotides, the CDR3 is TGTGCCTGGAGTGTACGTCTCATACAAAGCTCCTACGAGCAGTACTTC. It yields the protein CAWSVRLIQSSYEQYF.

A single count supports this clone. The rearrangement links TRBV20-1 to TRBJ1-1, with D maybe TRBD1 (5 bases). The V gene lost 3 bases and the J gene lost 5 bases, with 10 bases spanning the gap. Germline V gene sequence: CDR1 DFQATT, CDR2 SNEGSKA (reference sequence). The CDR3 has 12 residues. CDR3 region: CSASWGRTEAFF. For the CDR3, the DNA is TGCAGTGCTAGTTGGGGGAGGACTGAAGCTTTCTTT.

The J gene is TRBJ2-3, the V gene TRBV7-3; 9 bases map to TRBD2. J was trimmed by 6 bases and V by 4 bases; bases with no gene match: 11. The germline gives CDR1 SGHTA, CDR2 FQGTGA. CDR3 length equals 16 residues. The CDR3 region has the DNA TGTGCCAGCAGCTATACCCCAGCGGGGGGACTTGATACGCAGTATTTT. It codes for CASSYTPAGGLDTQYF. Based on the CDR3 plus reference TRBV7-3 and TRBJ2-3, the full variable domain is GAGVSQTPSNKVTEKGKYVELRCDPISGHTALYWYRQSLGQGPEFLIYFQGTGAADDSGLPNDRFFAVRPEGSVSTLKIQRTERGDSAVYLCASSYTPAGGLDTQYFGPGTRLTVL.

The chain has TRBV6-5 and TRBJ2-1; a possible D gene is TRBD1 (6 bases). Trimming took off 6 bases at V and 4 bases at J, with 7 bases between the two ends. Per germline, CDR1 MNHEY and CDR2 SVGAGI. CDR3 length: 12 residues. The CDR3: CASSGQYNEQFF. The CDR3, as DNA: TGTGCCAGCAGCGGACAGTACAATGAGCAGTTCTTC.

V is TRBV14 and J is TRBJ1-2; 7 bases are shared with TRBD1. Per germline, CDR1 SGHDN and CDR2 FVKESK. This CDR3 spans 15 amino acids. Germline trimming cut 4 bases from V and 3 bases from J; bases unmatched to any gene: 8. CDR3 nucleotides: TGTGCCAGCAGCCCACGAGGGGGCTGGGACTATGGCTACACCTTC. Protein product: CASSPRGGWDYGYTF.

This clone appeared a single time. The genes are TRBV27 and TRBJ2-1, with D possibly matching TRBD2 (5 bases). V was pared by 3 bases and J by 0 bases, with 9 bases between. The CDR3 loop spans 15 amino acids. CDR1 is MNHEY and CDR2 is SMNVEV in the germline V gene (reference sequence). CDR3 protein: CASSLVGSSYNEQFF. DNA of the CDR3: TGTGCCAGCAGTTTGGTTGGGAGCTCCTACAATGAGCAGTTCTTC.

The chain employs TRBV9 and TRBJ2-7, with 12 bases lining up with TRBD2. J was trimmed by 4 bases and V by 4 bases; bases with no gene match: 6. Germline V gene data show CDR1 as SGDLS and CDR2 as YYNGEE. This CDR3 region has 15 residues. Here the CDR3 DNA reads TGTGCCAGCAGCCTACTAGCGGGGGGATCATACGAGCAGTACTTC. Its translation is CASSLLAGGSYEQYF.

The CDR3 nucleotides are TGCAGTGCTAGTGGGGCGGGGAGGGCAGATACGCAGTATTTT. Residues: CSASGAGRADTQYF. The genes are TRBV20-1 and TRBJ2-3, with 7 bases lining up with TRBD2. The CDR3 contains 14 residues. The V gene end was trimmed by 3 bases and the J gene end by 4 bases; junction bases not matched to a gene: 7. CDR1 and CDR2 from the germline V gene are DFQATT and SNEGSKA (reference sequence).

This clone was counted once. The CDR3 DNA sequence: TGTGCCAGCAGGTCGGGGGCTCAAGAGACCCAGTACTTC. Translating gives CASRSGAQETQYF. The chain links TRBV6-1 to TRBJ2-5; either TRBD1 or TRBD2 may supply D (6 bases each). The CDR3 extends over 13 amino acids. The germline V gene encodes CDR1 MNHNS and CDR2 SASEGT. V was pared by 6 bases and J by 2 bases, with 10 bases between.

This sequence joins TRBV20-1 and TRBJ1-4; no clear D gene. Trimming shortened V by 5 bases and J by 7 bases, and 8 bases separated the two germline ends. This CDR3 comprises 11 residues. The germline gives CDR1 DFQATT, CDR2 SNEGSKA (reference sequence). The CDR3 spells CSASVREKLFF. The CDR3 DNA reads as TGCAGTGCTTCGGTACGTGAAAAACTGTTTTTT.

A note on this clone: One end of the junction does not line up with germline, which may come from a read error. The J gene is TRBJ1-4, the V gene TRBV30, with unresolved D. The CDR3 runs to 13 residues. Germline-derived CDR1 and CDR2 are GTSNPN and SVGIG (reference sequence). The CDR3 spells CAGSPLRDEKLFF. As DNA, the CDR3 is TGTGCCGGGAGCCCTCTACGAGATGAAAAACTGTTTTTT.

This sequence joins TRBV7-2 and TRBJ1-4, with TRBD1 matching 7 bases. Per the germline V gene, CDR1 is SGHTA and CDR2 is FQGNSA. This CDR3 region has 14 residues. Trimming took 5 bases from V and 6 from J; bases not matched to a gene: 6. The CDR3 DNA follows: TGTGCCAGCAGCCCACGGGACAGTTATGAAAAACTGTTTTTT. Its protein product is CASSPRDSYEKLFF.

The chain employs TRBV7-8 and TRBJ1-4; TRBD1 is a possible D gene (5 bases). Per germline, CDR1 SGHVS and CDR2 FQNEAQ. Trimming stripped 0 bases from V and 11 bases from J, with 10 bases between. The CDR3 runs 13 residues. In DNA, the CDR3 is TGTGCCAGCAGCTTAGCTCCAGGGTCTAAACTGTTTTTT. This encodes CASSLAPGSKLFF.

The chain combines TRBV7-3 with TRBJ1-6; D gene uncertain. The length of the CDR3 is 14 residues. The V gene's germline CDR1 is SGHTA and CDR2 FQGTGA. V was pared by 2 bases and J by 5 bases, with 7 bases between. CDR3 coding DNA: TGTGCCAGCAGCTTAGGCACCAATAATTCACCCCTCCACTTT. Its protein product is CASSLGTNNSPLHF.

The chain combines TRBV24-1 with TRBJ2-5; TRBD2 matches 9 bases. CDR1 KGHDR and CDR2 SFDVKD come from the germline V gene. The junction had 15 bases not matched to a gene; V was cut back by 0 bases and J by 5 bases. The CDR3 is made up of 19 amino acids. The CDR3 region is CATSDLAGRVAGVWETQYF. CDR3 nucleotides: TGTGCCACCAGTGATTTGGCGGGTCGGGTAGCGGGAGTGTGGGAGACCCAGTACTTC.

This chain uses TRBV7-9 with TRBJ2-3, with a tentative D call TRBD1 (8 bases). The CDR3 runs 14 residues. The V end lost 5 bases, the J end lost 5 bases, and 14 bases lay between the germline ends. Germline values: CDR1 SEHNR, CDR2 FQNEAQ (reference sequence). CDR3 sequence (DNA): TGTGCCAGCAGCGATAACAGGGGGGGAGATACGCAGTATTTT. Translating it yields CASSDNRGGDTQYF.

The V and J genes are TRBV5-6 and TRBJ2-3, with D hard to call. Trimming stripped 0 bases from V and 5 bases from J, with 16 bases between. This CDR3 is built from 16 residues. Per the germline V gene, CDR1 is SGHDT and CDR2 is YYEEEE. The CDR3 DNA reads TGTGCCAGCAGCTTGGTAGGCACCTACTGGGAAGATACGCAGTATTTT. This gives the protein CASSLVGTYWEDTQYF.